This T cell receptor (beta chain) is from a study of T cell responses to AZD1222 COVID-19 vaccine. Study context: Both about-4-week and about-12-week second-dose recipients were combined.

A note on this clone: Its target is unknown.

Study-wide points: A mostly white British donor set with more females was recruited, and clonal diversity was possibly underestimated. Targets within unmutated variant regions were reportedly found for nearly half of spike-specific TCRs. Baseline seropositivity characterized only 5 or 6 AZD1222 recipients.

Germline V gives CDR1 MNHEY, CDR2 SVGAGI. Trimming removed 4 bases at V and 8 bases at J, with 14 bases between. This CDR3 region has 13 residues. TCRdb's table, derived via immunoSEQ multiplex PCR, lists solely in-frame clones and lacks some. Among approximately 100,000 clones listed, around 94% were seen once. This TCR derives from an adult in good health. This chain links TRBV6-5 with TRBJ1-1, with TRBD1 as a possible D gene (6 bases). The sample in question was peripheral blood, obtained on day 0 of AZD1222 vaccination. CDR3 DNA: TGTGCCAGCAGTTCACAGGGAGGTCAGGAAGCTTTCTTT. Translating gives CASSSQGGQEAFF.